Sequencing of this TCR beta chain was carried out in a study of technical replicates of blood from four donors (dated by TCRdb to about 2017). The library was generated by the immunoSEQ multiplex PCR assay. TCRdb retrieved this table from immuneACCESS and kept in-frame rearrangements only. Not all clones are present; in checked studies, unresolved V genes account for under half, and no reason is known for the remainder. The sample yields approximately 93,000 clones; 94% were counted once. The top ten constitute 0.2% to 0.3% of the sample. From the cysteine through the phenylalanine, the CDR3 covers 13 amino acids. Left in the record is the CDR3 DNA by itself, 39 bases read in frame from the first base. CDR1 and CDR2 are read off the germline V gene (reference sequence) as SEHNR and FQNEAQ. Relative to germline, V is 7 bases shorter and J is 5 bases shorter, with 14 bases between their ends. Details on this clone: Its cognate antigen has yet to be identified. Base qualities are not provided; no much larger clone lies one nucleotide away.

Recombination linked TRBV7-9 to TRBJ2-5, and possibly TRBD1, on 6 matching bases. This clonotype was obtained from a human donor in good health. The sample comprised T cells isolated from PBMCs. The bases read TGTGCCAGCAAACCAACAGGGACGGAGACCCAGTACTTC. It encodes CASKPTGTETQYF.